This T cell receptor beta chain was observed in a study of blood T cell repertoires in COVID-19. On the study more broadly: Collection of acute and convalescent COVID-19 samples took place in the United States, Italy and Spain.

Sequencing used immunoSEQ multiplex PCR; TCRdb keeps in-frame clones, though not all of them. The table lists nearly 110,000 clones, under 90% of them singletons, with 14% to 15% in the top ten. Germline CDR1 reads WSHSY; CDR2 reads SAAADI. Trimming shortened V by 10 bases and J by 10 bases, and 25 bases separated the two germline ends. The CDR3 sequence is 14 residues long. The chain recombines TRBV10-2 with TRBJ1-1, with TRBD1 as a possible D gene (5 bases). Sequencing was performed on peripheral blood. The receptor comes from a woman in her sixties or seventies with acute or convalescent COVID-19. CDR3 DNA sequence: TGCGCCACCTTGGACGGCACCCGGACCCAGGGAGCTTTCTTT. This codes for CATLDGTRTQGAFF.